This T cell receptor beta chain was found in a study of OX40 agonist ivuxolimab in advanced cancers. Study background: Patients took ivuxolimab, an agonistic anti-OX40 (CD134) antibody.

This CDR3 is 15 amino acids long. Trimming removed 3 bases from V and 7 bases from J; junction bases left unmatched: 9. Germline loops: CDR1 MNHEY, CDR2 SMNVEV (reference sequence). Sequenced by immunoSEQ multiplex PCR; TCRdb stores in-frame clones only, minus some. The sample yields some 90,000 clones, roughly nine tenths seen once. The chain carries TRBV27 and TRBJ2-1, with 7 bases aligning to TRBD1. Sequenced here: CD4+ or CD8+ T cells sorted from blood, sampled in a trial of the OX40 agonist ivuxolimab. The TCR was taken from an adult with an advanced solid tumor such as melanoma, head and neck, liver or kidney cancer. CDR3 loop: CASSFSKTGLNEQFF. The CDR3 DNA reads TGTGCCAGCAGTTTCTCTAAGACAGGGTTAAATGAGCAGTTCTTC.